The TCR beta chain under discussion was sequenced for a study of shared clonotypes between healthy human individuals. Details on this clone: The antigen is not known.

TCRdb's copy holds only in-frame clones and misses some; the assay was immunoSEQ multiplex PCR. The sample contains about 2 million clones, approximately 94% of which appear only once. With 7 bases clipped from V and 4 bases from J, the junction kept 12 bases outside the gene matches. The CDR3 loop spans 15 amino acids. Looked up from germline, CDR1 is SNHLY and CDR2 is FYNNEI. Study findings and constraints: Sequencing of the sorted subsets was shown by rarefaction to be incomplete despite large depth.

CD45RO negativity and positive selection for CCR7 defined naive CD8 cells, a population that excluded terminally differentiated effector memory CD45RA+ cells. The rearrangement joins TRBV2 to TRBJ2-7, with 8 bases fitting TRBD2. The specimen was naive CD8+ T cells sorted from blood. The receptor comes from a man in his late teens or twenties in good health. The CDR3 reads CASTEAGVGGYEQYF. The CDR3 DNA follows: TGTGCCAGCACCGAAGCGGGAGTGGGAGGTTACGAGCAGTACTTC.